Sequencing of this TCR beta chain was carried out in a study of CD8+ T cells in alopecia areata. Germline trimming cut 5 bases from V and 5 bases from J; bases unmatched to any gene: 5. CDR3 length: 13 residues. Germline assignment: CDR1 SEHNR and CDR2 FQNEAQ (reference sequence). This clone was picked up a small number of times. Its antigen remains unidentified. Treatment given: oral pan-JAK inhibitor, 5-10 mg twice daily. Sorted out of PBMCs were CD4+ T cells and CD8+ T cells. Study-level points and caveats: Clonality in lesional scalp, especially alopecia totalis/universalis, exceeded that of normal scalp. A large proportion of expanded lesional clones were detected persisting in scalp and blood during tofacitinib.

Following RNA extraction, reverse transcription yielded cDNA that acted as the sequencing template. Using immunoSEQ multiplex PCR, the repertoire was profiled, and TCRdb retains in-frame clones only, with some absent. The data hold about 180,000 clones, with about 55% observed a single time. Material: CD8+ T cells sorted from blood, obtained at week 24, from a patient treated with tofacitinib. This chain links TRBV7-9 with TRBJ1-1, with TRBD1 matching over 7 bases. The sequence derives from a human donor with alopecia areata. CDR3 sequence reads: CASSAGGVTEAFF. The DNA for the CDR3 is TGTGCCAGCAGCGCAGGGGGGGTGACTGAAGCTTTCTTT.